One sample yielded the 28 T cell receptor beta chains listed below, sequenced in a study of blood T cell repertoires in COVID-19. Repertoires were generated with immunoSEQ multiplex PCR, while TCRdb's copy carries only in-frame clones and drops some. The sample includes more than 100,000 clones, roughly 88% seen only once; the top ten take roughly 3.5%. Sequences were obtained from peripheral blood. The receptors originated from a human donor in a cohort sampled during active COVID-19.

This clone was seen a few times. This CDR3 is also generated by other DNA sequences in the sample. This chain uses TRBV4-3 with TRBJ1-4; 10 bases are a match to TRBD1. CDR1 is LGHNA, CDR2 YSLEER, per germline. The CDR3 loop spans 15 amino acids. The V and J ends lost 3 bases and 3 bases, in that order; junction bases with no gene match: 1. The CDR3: CASSQGQGPNEKLFF. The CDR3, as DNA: TGCGCCAGCAGCCAGGGACAGGGGCCTAATGAAAAACTGTTTTTT.

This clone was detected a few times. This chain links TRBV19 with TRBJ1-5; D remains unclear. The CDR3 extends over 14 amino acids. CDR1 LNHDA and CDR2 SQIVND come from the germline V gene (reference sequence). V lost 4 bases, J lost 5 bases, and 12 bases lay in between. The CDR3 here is CASSTGKWDQPQHF. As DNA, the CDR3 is TGTGCCAGTAGTACGGGGAAATGGGATCAGCCCCAGCATTTT.

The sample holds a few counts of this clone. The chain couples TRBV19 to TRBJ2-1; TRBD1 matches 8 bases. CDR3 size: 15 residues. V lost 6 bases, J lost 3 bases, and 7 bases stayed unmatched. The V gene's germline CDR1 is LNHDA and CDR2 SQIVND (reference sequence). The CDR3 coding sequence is TGTGCCAGTAGCCCCGACACAGGGGGCTACAATGAGCAGTTCTTC. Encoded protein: CASSPDTGGYNEQFF.

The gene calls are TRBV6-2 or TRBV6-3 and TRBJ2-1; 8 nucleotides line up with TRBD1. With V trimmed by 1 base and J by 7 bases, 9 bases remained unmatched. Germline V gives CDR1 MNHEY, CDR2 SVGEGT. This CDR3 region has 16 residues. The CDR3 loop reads CASSYLTPRTGNEQFF. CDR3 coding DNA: TGTGCCAGCAGTTACTTGACCCCCCGGACAGGGAATGAGCAGTTCTTC.

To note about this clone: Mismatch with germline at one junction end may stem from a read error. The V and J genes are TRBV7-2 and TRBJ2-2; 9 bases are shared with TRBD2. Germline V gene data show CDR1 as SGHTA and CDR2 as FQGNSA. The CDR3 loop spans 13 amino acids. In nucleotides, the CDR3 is TGTGCCAGCAGCATAGCGGGAGTTGGGGAGCTGTTTTTT. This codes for CASSIAGVGELFF.

The CDR3 DNA reads TGTGCCAGCAGCGTGGGGACAGGGGGCTCCCCTGGGGCCAACGTCCTGACTTTC. Encoded protein: CASSVGTGGSPGANVLTF. This rearrangement joins TRBV9 to TRBJ2-6, with 12 bases lining up with TRBD1. The germline V gene encodes CDR1 SGDLS and CDR2 YYNGEE. The CDR3 contains 18 residues. Trimming removed 2 bases from V and 2 bases from J; junction bases left unmatched: 5.

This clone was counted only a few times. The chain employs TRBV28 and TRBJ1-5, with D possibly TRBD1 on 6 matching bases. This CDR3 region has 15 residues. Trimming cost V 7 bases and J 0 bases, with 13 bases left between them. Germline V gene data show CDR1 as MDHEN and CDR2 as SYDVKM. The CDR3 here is CASTQDRNSNQPQHF. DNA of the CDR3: TGTGCCAGCACCCAGGACAGAAATAGCAATCAGCCCCAGCATTTT.

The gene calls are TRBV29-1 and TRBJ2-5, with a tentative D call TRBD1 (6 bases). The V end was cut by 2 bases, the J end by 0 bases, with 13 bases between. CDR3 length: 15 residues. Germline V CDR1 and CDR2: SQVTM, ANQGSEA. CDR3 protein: CSVEKAGEYQETQYF. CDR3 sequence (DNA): TGCAGCGTTGAAAAGGCAGGGGAGTACCAAGAGACCCAGTACTTC.

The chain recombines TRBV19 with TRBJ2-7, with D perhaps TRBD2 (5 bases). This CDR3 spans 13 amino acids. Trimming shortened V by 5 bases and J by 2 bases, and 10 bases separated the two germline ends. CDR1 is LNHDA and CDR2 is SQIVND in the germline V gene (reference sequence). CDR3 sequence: CASSGHGTYEQYF. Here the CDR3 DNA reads TGTGCCAGTAGTGGGCACGGGACCTACGAGCAGTACTTC.

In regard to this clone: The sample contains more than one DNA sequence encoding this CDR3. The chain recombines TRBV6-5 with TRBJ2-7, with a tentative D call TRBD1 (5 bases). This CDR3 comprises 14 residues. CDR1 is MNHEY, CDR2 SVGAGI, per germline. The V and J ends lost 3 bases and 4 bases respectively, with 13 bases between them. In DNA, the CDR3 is TGTGCCAGCAGTTATAGGGGATCAAGGTACGAGCAGTACTTC. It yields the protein CASSYRGSRYEQYF.

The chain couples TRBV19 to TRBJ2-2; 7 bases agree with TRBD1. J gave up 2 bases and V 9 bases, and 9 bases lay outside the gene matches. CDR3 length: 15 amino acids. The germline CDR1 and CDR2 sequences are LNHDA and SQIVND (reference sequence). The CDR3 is CASRTGASNTGELFF. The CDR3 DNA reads TGTGCCAGCAGAACAGGGGCCTCAAACACCGGGGAGCTGTTTTTT.

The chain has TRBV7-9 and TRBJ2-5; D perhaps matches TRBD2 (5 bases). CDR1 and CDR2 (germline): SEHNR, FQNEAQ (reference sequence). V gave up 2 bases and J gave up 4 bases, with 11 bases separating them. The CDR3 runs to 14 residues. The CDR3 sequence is CASSLRLEGETQYF. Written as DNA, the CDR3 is TGTGCCAGCAGCTTAAGGCTAGAGGGAGAGACCCAGTACTTC.

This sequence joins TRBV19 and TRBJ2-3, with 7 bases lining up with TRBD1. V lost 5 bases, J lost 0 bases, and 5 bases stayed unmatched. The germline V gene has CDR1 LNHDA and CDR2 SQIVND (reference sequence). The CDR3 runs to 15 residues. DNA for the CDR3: TGTGCCAGTAGTGTAGGGGGCACAAGCACAGATACGCAGTATTTT. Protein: CASSVGGTSTDTQYF.

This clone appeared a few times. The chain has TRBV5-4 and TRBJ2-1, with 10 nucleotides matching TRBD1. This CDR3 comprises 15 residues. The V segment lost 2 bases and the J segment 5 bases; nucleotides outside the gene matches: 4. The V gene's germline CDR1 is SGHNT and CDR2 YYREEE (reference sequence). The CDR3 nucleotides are TGTGCCAGCAGCTTTCGACAGGGGGCGGACAATGAGCAGTTCTTC. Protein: CASSFRQGADNEQFF.

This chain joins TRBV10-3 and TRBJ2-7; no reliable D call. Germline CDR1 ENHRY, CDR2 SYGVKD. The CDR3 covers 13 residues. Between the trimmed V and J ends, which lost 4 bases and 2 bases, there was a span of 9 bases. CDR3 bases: TGTGCCATCAGTGGGCAACCAACCTACGAGCAGTACTTC. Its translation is CAISGQPTYEQYF.

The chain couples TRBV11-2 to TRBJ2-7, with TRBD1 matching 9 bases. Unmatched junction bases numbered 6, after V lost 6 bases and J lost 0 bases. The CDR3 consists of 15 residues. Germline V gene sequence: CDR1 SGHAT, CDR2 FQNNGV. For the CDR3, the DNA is TGTGCCAGCAGACAACCGGGACAGGGCTCCTACGAGCAGTACTTC. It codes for CASRQPGQGSYEQYF.

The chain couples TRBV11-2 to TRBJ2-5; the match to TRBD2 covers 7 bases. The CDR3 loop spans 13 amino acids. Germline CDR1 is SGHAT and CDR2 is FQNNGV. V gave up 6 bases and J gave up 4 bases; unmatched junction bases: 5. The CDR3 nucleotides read TGTGCCAGCAGGAGGGCTAGCGGAGAGACCCAGTACTTC. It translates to CASRRASGETQYF.

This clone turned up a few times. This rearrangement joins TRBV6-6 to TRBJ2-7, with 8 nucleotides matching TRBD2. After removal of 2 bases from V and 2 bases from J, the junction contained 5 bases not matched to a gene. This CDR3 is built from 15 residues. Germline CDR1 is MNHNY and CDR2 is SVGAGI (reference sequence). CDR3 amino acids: CASSYMAGGPYEQYF. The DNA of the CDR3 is TGTGCCAGCAGTTACATGGCGGGGGGACCCTACGAGCAGTACTTC.

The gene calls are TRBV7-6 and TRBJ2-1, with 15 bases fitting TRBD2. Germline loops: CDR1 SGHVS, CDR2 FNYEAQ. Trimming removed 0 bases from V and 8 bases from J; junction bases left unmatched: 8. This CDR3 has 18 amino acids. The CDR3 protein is CASSLARTSGRALDEQFF. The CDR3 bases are TGTGCCAGCAGCTTAGCAAGGACTAGCGGGAGGGCTCTGGATGAGCAGTTCTTC.

CDR3 amino acids: CASSRVLEGISKNIQYF. The CDR3 coding sequence is TGTGCCAGTAGCCGGGTGCTGGAGGGAATCTCCAAAAACATTCAGTACTTC. V is TRBV19 and J is TRBJ2-4; D is possibly TRBD2 (6 bases). Germline CDR1 reads LNHDA; CDR2 reads SQIVND (reference sequence). This CDR3 spans 17 amino acids. V was shortened by 6 bases and J by 2 bases, with 20 bases between the two germline ends.

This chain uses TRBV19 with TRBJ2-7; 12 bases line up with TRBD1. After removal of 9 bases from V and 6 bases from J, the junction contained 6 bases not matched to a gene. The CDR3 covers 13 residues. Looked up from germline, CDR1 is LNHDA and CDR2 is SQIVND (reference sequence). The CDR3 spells CASTGTGGSEQYF. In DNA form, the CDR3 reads TGTGCCAGCACCGGGACAGGGGGCTCCGAGCAGTACTTC.

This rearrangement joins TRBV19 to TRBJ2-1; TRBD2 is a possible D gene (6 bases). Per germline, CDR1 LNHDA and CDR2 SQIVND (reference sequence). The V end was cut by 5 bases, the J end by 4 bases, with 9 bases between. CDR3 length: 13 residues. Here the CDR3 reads CASSVDYYNEQFF. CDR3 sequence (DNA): TGTGCCAGTAGTGTGGACTATTACAATGAGCAGTTCTTC.

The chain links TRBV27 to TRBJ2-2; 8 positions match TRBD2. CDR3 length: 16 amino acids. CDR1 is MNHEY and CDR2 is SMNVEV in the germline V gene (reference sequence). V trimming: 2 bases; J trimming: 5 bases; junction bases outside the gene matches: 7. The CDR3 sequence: CASSLPGLGGTGELFF. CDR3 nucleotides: TGTGCCAGCAGTTTACCGGGACTAGGCGGTACCGGGGAGCTGTTTTTT.

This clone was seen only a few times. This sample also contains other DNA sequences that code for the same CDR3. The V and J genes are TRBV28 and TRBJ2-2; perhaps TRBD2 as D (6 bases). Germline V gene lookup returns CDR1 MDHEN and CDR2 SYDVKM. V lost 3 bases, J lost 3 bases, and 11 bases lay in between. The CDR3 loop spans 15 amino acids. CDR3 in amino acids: CASSFHSGDTGELFF. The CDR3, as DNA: TGTGCCAGCAGTTTCCATTCGGGAGACACCGGGGAGCTGTTTTTT. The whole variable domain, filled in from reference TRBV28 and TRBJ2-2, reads DVKVTQSSRYLVKRTGEKVFLECVQDMDHENMFWYRQDPGLGLRLIYFSYDVKMKEKGDIPEGYSVSREKKERFSLILESASTNQTSMYLCASSFHSGDTGELFFGEGSRLTVL.

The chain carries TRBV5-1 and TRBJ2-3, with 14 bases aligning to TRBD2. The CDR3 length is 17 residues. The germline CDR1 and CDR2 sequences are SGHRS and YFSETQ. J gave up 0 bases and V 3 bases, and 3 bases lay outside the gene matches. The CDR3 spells CASSWRLAGGSTDTQYF. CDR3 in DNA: TGCGCCAGCAGCTGGAGACTAGCGGGGGGGAGCACAGATACGCAGTATTTT.

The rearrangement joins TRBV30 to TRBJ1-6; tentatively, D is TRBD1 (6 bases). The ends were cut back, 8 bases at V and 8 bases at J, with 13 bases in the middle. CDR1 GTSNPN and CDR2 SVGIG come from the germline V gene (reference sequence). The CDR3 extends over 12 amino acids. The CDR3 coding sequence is TGTGCCGGAACTACAGGGTATTCACCCCTCCACTTT. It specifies CAGTTGYSPLHF. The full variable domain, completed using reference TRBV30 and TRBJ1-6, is SQTIHQWPATLVQPVGSPLSLECTVEGTSNPNLYWYRQAAGRGLQLLFYSVGIGQISSEVPQNLSASRPQDRQFILSSKKLLLSDSGFYLCAGTTGYSPLHFGNGTRLTVT.

The CDR3 sequence: CASSLEGQGANQPQHF. CDR3 sequence (DNA): TGTGCCAGCAGTTTAGAGGGACAGGGGGCGAATCAGCCCCAGCATTTT. The genes are TRBV28 and TRBJ1-5; 12 bases fit TRBD1. Germline CDR1 reads MDHEN; CDR2 reads SYDVKM. CDR3 size: 16 residues. V dropped 2 bases and J dropped 4; count of bases not matched to a gene: 3.

CDR3 sequence reads: CASSVNRGRTGELFF. CDR3 nucleotide sequence: TGTGCCAGCAGCGTCAACAGGGGGCGAACCGGGGAGCTGTTTTTT. The chain is built from TRBV9 and TRBJ2-2; 9 bases match TRBD1. Germline assignment: CDR1 SGDLS and CDR2 YYNGEE. J was trimmed by 5 bases and V by 2 bases; bases with no gene match: 4. The CDR3 totals 15 residues.